Listed below are T cell receptor beta chains from one sample, sequenced in a study of blood T cells in healthy people across ages. From the 5' RACE reads, TCRdb called clonotypes with MiXCR, one entry per CDR3 protein. The sample contains 700,000 to 800,000 distinct CDR3 sequences, roughly 43% of which appear only once. Sequencing was performed on blood. The receptors stem from a woman aged 55-70 years in good health. The CDR3 runs from the conserved cysteine through the conserved F or W. The D gene is left open where the match is weak. Where a row states a size, it is once, few, many or the class of an expanded clone; other rows omit it.

D gene: -; J gene: TRBJ2-3; V gene: TRBV27; clone size: few; CDR3 DNA: TGTGCCAGCAGTTTATCGCTCGCGGGAAGCACAGATACGCAGTATTTT; CDR3 protein: CASSLSLAGSTDTQYF
D gene: TRBD2; J gene: TRBJ2-5; V gene: TRBV20-1; clone size: once; CDR3 DNA: TGCAGTGCCTCACGGGGCGGGAGTGTGGAGACCCAGTACTTC; CDR3 protein: CSASRGGSVETQYF
D gene: -; J gene: TRBJ1-2; V gene: TRBV20-1; clone size: -; CDR3 DNA: TGCAGTGCTAACAGCGCAGGGGTCTTAGGTGGCTACACCTTC; CDR3 protein: CSANSAGVLGGYTF
D gene: -; J gene: TRBJ1-5; V gene: TRBV20-1; clone size: -; CDR3 DNA: TGCAGTGCCCAAGCCGGCTCACATAGCAATCAGCCCCAGCATTTT; CDR3 protein: CSAQAGSHSNQPQHF
D gene: TRBD1; J gene: TRBJ1-5; V gene: TRBV13; clone size: -; CDR3 DNA: TGTGCCAGCAGCGAACAGACAGGGGGAAACCACCAGCCCCAGCATTTT; CDR3 protein: CASSEQTGGNHQPQHF
D gene: -; J gene: TRBJ2-1; V gene: TRBV6-1; clone size: few; CDR3 DNA: TGTGCCAGCAGTGGAAACCACTACAATGAGCAGTTCTTC; CDR3 protein: CASSGNHYNEQFF
D gene: -; J gene: TRBJ2-1; V gene: TRBV20-1; clone size: many; CDR3 DNA: TGCAGTGCTAGAAGGTGGCCAGAGTTTAATGAGCAGTTCTTC; CDR3 protein: CSARRWPEFNEQFF
D gene: -; J gene: TRBJ2-3; V gene: TRBV12-3/TRBV12-4; clone size: -; CDR3 DNA: TGTGCCAGCAGACCTACCCCAGATACGCAGTATTTT; CDR3 protein: CASRPTPDTQYF
D gene: TRBD2; J gene: TRBJ2-1; V gene: TRBV7-8; clone size: -; CDR3 DNA: TGTGCCAGCAGCTTAGTTACTAGCGGGGGGGGAAGCAATGAGCAGTTCTTC; CDR3 protein: CASSLVTSGGGSNEQFF
D gene: TRBD1; J gene: TRBJ2-1; V gene: TRBV4-2; clone size: -; CDR3 DNA: TGTGCCAGCAGCCAGTCCGGACAGGGAAAAAACAATGAGCAGTTCTTC; CDR3 protein: CASSQSGQGKNNEQFF
D gene: -; J gene: TRBJ2-3; V gene: TRBV7-9; clone size: -; CDR3 DNA: TGTGCCAGCAGCCCAAGGGGTAAAACTGAAGATACGCAGTATTTT; CDR3 protein: CASSPRGKTEDTQYF
D gene: -; J gene: TRBJ1-5; V gene: TRBV7-6; clone size: -; CDR3 DNA: TGTGCCAGCAGCTTAGGTCCTGGGGGGGCCCCTAGCAATCAGCCCCAGCATTTT; CDR3 protein: CASSLGPGGAPSNQPQHF
D gene: -; J gene: TRBJ2-7; V gene: TRBV5-1; clone size: many; CDR3 DNA: TGCGCCAGCAGCCCGCTTCCTCTTGGCCCCTACGAGCAGTACTTC; CDR3 protein: CASSPLPLGPYEQYF
D gene: TRBD2; J gene: TRBJ2-7; V gene: TRBV11-2; clone size: -; CDR3 DNA: TGTGCCAGCAGCTTAGTTTTGTGGGACTACCAGTACTTC; CDR3 protein: CASSLVLWDYQYF
D gene: TRBD1; J gene: TRBJ2-3; V gene: TRBV29-1; clone size: -; CDR3 DNA: TGCAGCGTACAGGGGAGCACTTCTAGCACAGATACGCAGTATTTT; CDR3 protein: CSVQGSTSSTDTQYF
D gene: -; J gene: TRBJ2-3; V gene: TRBV6-2/TRBV6-3; clone size: -; CDR3 DNA: TGTGCCACCTATAAGGGTAGCACAGATACGCAGTATTTT; CDR3 protein: CATYKGSTDTQYF
D gene: TRBD1; J gene: TRBJ2-3; V gene: TRBV6-5; clone size: -; CDR3 DNA: TGTGCCAGCAGCCTTGACAGGGGGCTGCCAGATACGCGGTATTTT; CDR3 protein: CASSLDRGLPDTRYF
D gene: TRBD2; J gene: TRBJ2-1; V gene: TRBV9; clone size: few; CDR3 DNA: TGTGCCAGCAGCGTAATAGCGGGGGGGTACAATGAGCAGTTCTTC; CDR3 protein: CASSVIAGGYNEQFF
D gene: -; J gene: TRBJ2-3; V gene: TRBV2; clone size: few; CDR3 DNA: TGTGCCAGCCGTCGGGATATCGGCGCAGATACGCAGTATTTT; CDR3 protein: CASRRDIGADTQYF
D gene: TRBD2; J gene: TRBJ2-7; V gene: TRBV2; clone size: -; CDR3 DNA: TGTGCCAGCTTAGCGGGGGGTTACGAGCAGTACTTC; CDR3 protein: CASLAGGYEQYF
D gene: -; J gene: TRBJ2-1; V gene: TRBV7-7; clone size: few; CDR3 DNA: TGTGCTAGCAGCCTTTGGGAGCGCGATGAGCAGTTCTTC; CDR3 protein: CASSLWERDEQFF
D gene: TRBD1; J gene: TRBJ2-5; V gene: TRBV12-3/TRBV12-4; clone size: few; CDR3 DNA: TGTGCCAGCAGTCCCCCGGACAGGCTGGAGACCCAGTACTTC; CDR3 protein: CASSPPDRLETQYF
D gene: TRBD1; J gene: TRBJ2-6; V gene: TRBV7-3; clone size: -; CDR3 DNA: TGTGCCAGCAGCCCACAGGGGGGAGCAATTGGGGCCAACGTCCTGACTTTC; CDR3 protein: CASSPQGGAIGANVLTF
D gene: -; J gene: TRBJ2-3; V gene: TRBV7-2; clone size: few; CDR3 DNA: TGTGCCAGCAGCCCACGCAGGACCCAGGGTGGAGATACGCAGTATTTT; CDR3 protein: CASSPRRTQGGDTQYF
D gene: -; J gene: TRBJ2-7; V gene: TRBV20-1; clone size: many; CDR3 DNA: TGCAGTGCTAGTATGCAAGCCTACGAGCAGTACTTC; CDR3 protein: CSASMQAYEQYF
D gene: -; J gene: TRBJ2-3; V gene: TRBV6-5; clone size: -; CDR3 DNA: TGTGCCAGCAGTGCCAGCCATCTCACAGATACGCAGTATTTT; CDR3 protein: CASSASHLTDTQYF